This TCR beta chain comes out of a study of shared clonotypes between healthy human individuals. About the study: The study drew on two women and a few men aged 18 to 49 as donors. CD4 naive cells filled three plates per donor, CD4 memory three, CD8 naive two and CD8 memory one. Study-wide points: A generally larger estimated richness was seen in naive subsets than in memory subsets.

Comments on this clone: The antigen is not known.

Generated by immunoSEQ multiplex PCR, the TCRdb table keeps only in-frame clones and is missing some. The sample has about 340,000 clones; around 67% are singletons. CD4+ cells were split into CD45RA+ naive and CD45RA-negative memory subsets. The clonotype originates from a man aged 30 to 39 in good health. Sequencing was performed on memory CD4+ T cells sorted from blood. Indicated subset: CD45RA-negative fraction.

The CDR3 spells CSARGGDLGNEQFF. The CDR3 bases are TGCAGCGCCCGCGGAGGGGACCTGGGCAATGAGCAGTTCTTC. The chain couples TRBV29-1 to TRBJ2-1; D is possibly TRBD2 (6 bases). Between the trimmed V and J ends, which lost 7 bases and 6 bases, there was a span of 19 bases. CDR1 and CDR2 from the germline V gene are SQVTM and ANQGSEA. The CDR3 has 14 residues.